Below, 24 T cell receptor beta chains from the same sample are listed, as sequenced in a study of radiation and T cells in renal cell carcinoma. The data were produced by immunoSEQ multiplex PCR, yet TCRdb's version contains in-frame clones alone and is incomplete. Found here are some 140,000 clones, approximately 91% of them singletons; the top ten hold 12%. Time point in this sample: baseline pretreatment blood. Treatment denoted: 15 Gy SBRT to primary tumor, nephrectomy 4 weeks later. The sample here was blood, taken from a patient whose treatment included radiotherapy and nephrectomy. Receptors originate from a woman aged 45-65 years with renal cell carcinoma.

This chain connects TRBV29-1 to TRBJ1-5; D might be TRBD1 (6 bases). Trimming left V 4 bases short and J 2 bases short, with 18 bases between. Germline CDR1 SQVTM, CDR2 ANQGSEA. This CDR3 is 16 amino acids long. The CDR3 DNA reads as TGCAGCGTTGTTTTGAGGGGGGCGTCGGGCAATCAGCCCCAGCATTTT. Amino acids: CSVVLRGASGNQPQHF.

The chain joins TRBV10-1 to TRBJ1-1; 12 bases fit TRBD1. The V and J ends lost 7 bases and 3 bases, in that order; junction bases with no gene match: 15. The V gene's germline CDR1 is WNHNN and CDR2 SYGVQD (reference sequence). The CDR3 is made up of 18 amino acids. Here the CDR3 reads CASKNPGQGAVRDTEAFF. The CDR3, as DNA: TGCGCCAGCAAGAACCCGGGACAGGGGGCTGTACGGGACACTGAAGCTTTCTTT.

This chain connects TRBV29-1 to TRBJ2-1; 10 nucleotides match TRBD1. The V gene end was trimmed by 6 bases and the J gene end by 8 bases; junction bases not matched to a gene: 10. The germline V gene encodes CDR1 SQVTM and CDR2 ANQGSEA. CDR3 length: 14 amino acids. The CDR3 here is CSVATGTGVDEQFF. In DNA form, the CDR3 reads TGCAGCGTGGCCACCGGGACAGGGGTCGATGAGCAGTTCTTC.

The chain links TRBV19 to TRBJ2-1; 8 nucleotides line up with TRBD1. With 5 bases clipped from V and 8 bases from J, the junction kept 11 bases outside the gene matches. Germline loops: CDR1 LNHDA, CDR2 SQIVND (reference sequence). CDR3 length: 15 residues. For the CDR3, the DNA is TGTGCCAGTAGTTCAAGAACAGGGGGTATAGATGAGCAGTTCTTC. This gives the protein CASSSRTGGIDEQFF. Full variable domain (rest looked up from reference TRBV19 and TRBJ2-1): DGGITQSPKYLFRKEGQNVTLSCEQNLNHDAMYWYRQDPGQGLRLIYYSQIVNDFQKGDIAEGYSVSREKKESFPLTVTSAQKNPTAFYLCASSSRTGGIDEQFFGPGTRLTVL.

DNA of the CDR3: TGTGCCAGCAGCTTAGAACTCGCGGAAGATGGCTACACCTTC. Translating it yields CASSLELAEDGYTF. The chain recombines TRBV7-2 with TRBJ1-2; D not certain. The CDR3 has 14 amino acids. Germline CDR1 SGHTA, CDR2 FQGNSA. The V end was cut by 1 base, the J end by 6 bases, with 12 bases between.

The CDR3 DNA reads TGTGCCAGCAGCTTAGGGCGGACAGATGAAGCTTTCTTT. Its translation: CASSLGRTDEAFF. The chain combines TRBV7-2 with TRBJ1-1; perhaps TRBD1 as D (6 bases). CDR1 SGHTA and CDR2 FQGNSA come from the germline V gene. V lost 1 base and J lost 7, with 10 bases in between. The CDR3 has 13 amino acids.

As concerns this clone: This CDR3 is also generated by other DNA sequences in the sample. This chain joins TRBV7-2 and TRBJ2-3; 7 nucleotides line up with TRBD2. Germline-derived CDR1 and CDR2 are SGHTA and FQGNSA. Trimming took 3 bases from V and 1 from J; bases not matched to a gene: 1. This CDR3 is built from 14 residues. The CDR3 DNA is TGTGCCAGCAGCTTGGCGGGGGGCACAGATACGCAGTATTTT. It codes for CASSLAGGTDTQYF.

V gene TRBV11-2 combines with J gene TRBJ2-1, with TRBD2 as a possible D gene (6 bases). Germline lookup yields CDR1 SGHAT and CDR2 FQNNGV. This CDR3 contains 15 residues. Trimming removed 4 bases from V and 1 base from J, with 11 bases in between. The CDR3 sequence: CASSSLRGSYNEQFF. The DNA of the CDR3 is TGTGCCAGCAGCTCTCTGCGGGGATCCTACAATGAGCAGTTCTTC.

The chain combines TRBV27 with TRBJ1-6; D gene unclear. V was trimmed by 0 bases and J by 5 bases, leaving 8 bases between them. Germline V gene sequence: CDR1 MNHEY, CDR2 SMNVEV (reference sequence). This CDR3 spans 15 amino acids. Here the CDR3 reads CASSLSMSHNSPLHF. The CDR3 region has the DNA TGTGCCAGCAGTTTATCGATGAGTCATAATTCACCCCTCCACTTT.

This chain joins TRBV7-2 and TRBJ1-5; perhaps TRBD1 as D (6 bases). Trimming took off 1 base at V and 5 bases at J, with 15 bases between the two ends. Looked up from germline, CDR1 is SGHTA and CDR2 is FQGNSA. The CDR3 extends over 16 amino acids. The CDR3 protein is CASSLEVGAGDQPQHF. The CDR3 bases are TGTGCCAGCAGCTTAGAAGTCGGGGCAGGGGATCAGCCCCAGCATTTT.

The rearrangement joins TRBV4-1 to TRBJ2-7; D ambiguous. Germline V gives CDR1 MGHRA, CDR2 YSYEKL. The CDR3 contains 15 residues. V was clipped by 1 base and J by 3 bases, with 13 bases between them. This CDR3 reads CASSQGEDAIYEQYF. CDR3 coding DNA: TGCGCCAGCAGCCAAGGCGAAGACGCCATCTACGAGCAGTACTTC.

This chain joins TRBV4-3 and TRBJ2-2, with 14 nucleotides matching TRBD2. CDR1 and CDR2 (germline): LGHNA, YSLEER. There are 18 residues in the CDR3. The V segment lost 5 bases and the J segment 4 bases; nucleotides outside the gene matches: 9. For the CDR3, the DNA is TGCGCCAGCAGCAGGGGACTAGCGGGGGTCGGTTCCACCGGGGAGCTGTTTTTT. Translating it yields CASSRGLAGVGSTGELFF.

This chain joins TRBV6-4 and TRBJ2-3; 11 bases agree with TRBD2. The ends lost 0 bases at V and 6 bases at J; junction bases unmatched: 2. This CDR3 spans 15 amino acids. Germline CDR1 MRHNA, CDR2 SNTAGT. DNA for the CDR3: TGTGCCAGCAGTGACTCTAGCGGGGGGGCCGATACGCAGTATTTT. The encoded protein is CASSDSSGGADTQYF.

V and J are TRBV28 and TRBJ1-5; D gene ambiguous. This CDR3 has 13 amino acids. The germline V gene encodes CDR1 MDHEN and CDR2 SYDVKM. Between the trimmed V and J ends, which lost 2 bases and 9 bases, there was a span of 11 bases. The CDR3 loop reads CASSLRGSGPQHF. In DNA, the CDR3 is TGTGCCAGCAGTTTACGGGGTAGCGGGCCCCAGCATTTT.

The chain combines TRBV7-2 with TRBJ2-3; tentative D call: TRBD2 (6 bases). CDR1 and CDR2 from the germline V gene are SGHTA and FQGNSA. This CDR3 has 15 amino acids. With 0 bases removed from V and 4 bases from J, the gap between germline ends came to 11 bases. In nucleotides, the CDR3 is TGTGCCAGCAGCTTAGCCCCGGGGGACTCAGATACGCAGTATTTT. As protein: CASSLAPGDSDTQYF.

For this clone: The DNA is left out, because the CDR3 cannot be placed on it with certainty; the CDR3 is given as TCRdb lists it. V is TRBV21-1 and J is TRBJ2-7; the table's D call, TRBD2, has no DNA check behind it. TRBV21-1 is labeled a pseudogene. The CDR3 has 18 amino acids, counting both end residues. CDR3 region: CASSSSSCSGVPDYEQYF.

The genes are TRBV7-8 and TRBJ2-7, with TRBD2 identical over 8 bases. J gave up 0 bases and V 7 bases, and 5 bases lay outside the gene matches. The CDR3 loop spans 14 amino acids. CDR1 SGHVS and CDR2 FQNEAQ come from the germline V gene. The CDR3 is CASTRGGSSYEQYF. CDR3 nucleotide sequence: TGTGCCAGCACCCGGGGGGGCTCCTCCTACGAGCAGTACTTC.

This chain joins TRBV19 and TRBJ2-2; D tentatively fits TRBD1 or TRBD2 (6 bases each). Germline V gene lookup returns CDR1 LNHDA and CDR2 SQIVND (reference sequence). This CDR3 comprises 13 residues. DNA for the CDR3: TGTGCAACGGGGGCCTTGAACACCGGGGAGCTGTTTTTT. Protein sequence: CATGALNTGELFF.

The V and J genes are TRBV5-1 and TRBJ2-1; D unclear. The germline gives CDR1 SGHRS, CDR2 YFSETQ. V was cut by 4 bases and J by 0 bases, with 11 bases left in between. The CDR3 loop spans 15 amino acids. The CDR3: CASSPTPSSYNEQFF. As DNA, the CDR3 is TGCGCCAGCAGCCCGACCCCTAGCTCCTACAATGAGCAGTTCTTC. Variable domain in full (rest from reference TRBV5-1 and TRBJ2-1): KAGVTQTPRYLIKTRGQQVTLSCSPISGHRSVSWYQQTPGQGLQFLFEYFSETQRNKGNFPGRFSGRQFSNSRSEMNVSTLELGDSALYLCASSPTPSSYNEQFFGPGTRLTVL.

The chain carries TRBV28 and TRBJ1-6; D unclear. V was cut by 3 bases and J by 7 bases, with 19 bases left in between. This CDR3 comprises 17 residues. Germline loops: CDR1 MDHEN, CDR2 SYDVKM. For the CDR3, the DNA is TGTGCCAGCAGTTTCTCTACCCGGAGTTCACGCAATTCACCCCTCCACTTT. The encoded protein is CASSFSTRSSRNSPLHF.

This chain connects TRBV11-2 to TRBJ2-4; the D call may be TRBD1 or TRBD2 (5 bases each). CDR3 size: 16 residues. CDR1 is SGHAT and CDR2 is FQNNGV in the germline V gene. The germline V and J ends were trimmed by 3 bases and 1 base, with 13 bases remaining between them. The CDR3 sequence: CASSFSGSRAKNIQYF. As DNA, the CDR3 is TGTGCCAGCAGCTTTTCAGGGAGTAGGGCCAAAAACATTCAGTACTTC.

This chain uses TRBV25-1 with TRBJ2-3, with 8 bases lining up with TRBD2. CDR1 is MGHDK and CDR2 is SYGVNS in the germline V gene. The V gene end was trimmed by 9 bases and the J gene end by 0 bases; junction bases not matched to a gene: 5. The CDR3 spans 14 residues. The DNA for the CDR3 is TGTGCCAGTCGGGGGGGTTTAAGCACAGATACGCAGTATTTT. This gives the protein CASRGGLSTDTQYF.

The chain employs TRBV29-1 and TRBJ2-5, with TRBD2 matching over 14 bases. Germline-derived CDR1 and CDR2 are SQVTM and ANQGSEA. V lost 6 bases, J lost 5 bases, and 11 bases stayed unmatched. The CDR3 loop spans 16 amino acids. The CDR3 region has the DNA TGCAGCGTGTCTAGGACTAGCGGGGGGCCCGGGGAGACCCAGTACTTC. Its protein product is CSVSRTSGGPGETQYF.

The chain uses TRBV11-2 and TRBJ2-2, with a weak D call TRBD1 (6 bases). The CDR3 loop spans 14 amino acids. V was shortened by 5 bases and J by 5 bases, with 12 bases between the two germline ends. Germline CDR1 SGHAT, CDR2 FQNNGV. The CDR3 coding sequence is TGTGCCAGCAGCCTCGGGACACCAACCGGGGAGCTGTTTTTT. It encodes CASSLGTPTGELFF.